This T cell receptor beta chain was found in a study of blood T cell repertoires in COVID-19. Authors' processing steps: Nucleated cell counts were estimated from reference gene primer amplification. Assay: immunoSEQ multiplex PCR; the TCRdb copy retains only in-frame clones and omits some. V and J calls and clone size follow that table, whereas D and trimming were derived from the DNA. The sample holds 200,000 to 300,000 clones, roughly 88% seen once. V lost 0 bases and J lost 2, with 10 bases in between. Germline V CDR1 and CDR2: LNHDA, SQIVND (reference sequence). The CDR3 contains 15 residues. V usage is TRBV19 and J usage is TRBJ2-5; possible D gene TRBD2, 5 bases. Specimen: peripheral blood. The receptor's source is a human donor in a cohort sampled during active COVID-19. CDR3 protein: CASSIDGLKQETQYF. The CDR3 DNA follows: TGTGCCAGTAGTATAGACGGACTGAAACAAGAGACCCAGTACTTC.